This is a list of T cell receptor beta chains from one sample in a study of OX40 agonist ivuxolimab in advanced cancers. The method was immunoSEQ multiplex PCR; TCRdb's version includes in-frame clones alone and lacks a portion of them. The repertoire consists of more than 45,000 clones, with roughly 86% occurring once and the leading ten covering over 2%. The sequencing here drew on CD4+ or CD8+ T cells sorted from blood, taken in a trial of the OX40 agonist ivuxolimab. Source of these receptors: an adult with an advanced solid tumor such as melanoma, head and neck, liver or kidney cancer. Each CDR3 is given with its conserved first and last residue. A D gene is named only where the DNA matches it firmly.

v_gene: TRBV27
j_gene: TRBJ1-1
len: 14
d_gene: NA
CDR3aa: CASSPSRMNTEAFF

v_gene: TRBV7-3
j_gene: TRBJ2-7
len: 15
d_gene: TRBD2
CDR3aa: CASSPRAGANYEQYF

v_gene: TRBV19
j_gene: TRBJ2-3
len: 18
d_gene: TRBD2
CDR3aa: CASSILAGPLGRTDTQYF

v_gene: TRBV6-5
j_gene: TRBJ1-2
len: 12
d_gene: NA
CDR3aa: CASRTNHYGYTF

v_gene: TRBV11-2
j_gene: TRBJ2-3
len: 16
d_gene: TRBD2
CDR3aa: CASSPQAGGSTDTQYF

v_gene: TRBV5-6
j_gene: TRBJ2-2
len: 12
d_gene: NA
CDR3aa: CASSLNTGELFF

v_gene: TRBV2
j_gene: TRBJ2-2
len: 14
d_gene: NA
CDR3aa: CASSEQGNTGELFF

v_gene: TRBV5-4
j_gene: TRBJ1-1
len: 15
d_gene: TRBD1
CDR3aa: CASSPGDRGNTEAFF

v_gene: TRBV2
j_gene: TRBJ2-1
len: 16
d_gene: TRBD2
CDR3aa: CASSVLAGRGPNEQFF

v_gene: TRBV6-6
j_gene: TRBJ2-3
len: 15
d_gene: NA
CDR3aa: CASSYRGARTDTQYF

v_gene: TRBV6-5
j_gene: TRBJ2-3
len: 13
d_gene: TRBD2
CDR3aa: CASNGGAVDTQYF

v_gene: TRBV6-1
j_gene: TRBJ1-3
len: 16
d_gene: TRBD1
CDR3aa: CASREEGTGYGNTIYF

v_gene: TRBV5-1
j_gene: TRBJ1-1
len: 12
d_gene: NA
CDR3aa: CASSLQGTEAFF

v_gene: TRBV2
j_gene: TRBJ2-3
len: 13
d_gene: NA
CDR3aa: CASSEALRVTQYF

v_gene: TRBV5-1
j_gene: TRBJ2-3
len: 14
d_gene: TRBD2
CDR3aa: CASSLGLASDTQYF

v_gene: TRBV7-2
j_gene: TRBJ1-2
len: 12
d_gene: NA
CDR3aa: CASSLFRDIIGF

v_gene: TRBV7-2
j_gene: TRBJ2-3
len: 16
d_gene: NA
CDR3aa: CASSLLGGGGTDTQYF

v_gene: TRBV5-1
j_gene: TRBJ1-6
len: 16
d_gene: TRBD1
CDR3aa: CASRLTGDGKDSPLHF

v_gene: TRBV2
j_gene: TRBJ2-7
len: 15
d_gene: NA
CDR3aa: CASRISGRNTYEQYF

v_gene: TRBV15
j_gene: TRBJ1-2
len: 14
d_gene: NA
CDR3aa: CATSADQHLYGYTF

v_gene: TRBV5-1
j_gene: TRBJ2-5
len: 13
d_gene: NA
CDR3aa: CASSPGVVETQYF

v_gene: TRBV7-3
j_gene: TRBJ2-7
len: 14
d_gene: NA
CDR3aa: CASSPGQSPYEQYF

v_gene: TRBV6-5
j_gene: TRBJ1-2
len: 13
d_gene: NA
CDR3aa: CASSLTGDYGYTF

v_gene: TRBV7-3
j_gene: TRBJ2-2
len: 15
d_gene: NA
CDR3aa: CASSLPGANTGELFF

v_gene: TRBV7-3
j_gene: TRBJ2-3
len: 16
d_gene: NA
CDR3aa: CASSLPPGRSTDTQYF

v_gene: TRBV15
j_gene: TRBJ2-5
len: 17
d_gene: NA
CDR3aa: CATSRDIQGLFSETQYF

v_gene: TRBV7-2
j_gene: TRBJ1-1
len: 11
d_gene: NA
CDR3aa: CASRPGGLAFF

v_gene: TRBV27
j_gene: TRBJ1-6
len: 14
d_gene: TRBD1
CDR3aa: CASAWGQGGSPLHF

v_gene: TRBV13
j_gene: TRBJ2-1
len: 15
d_gene: NA
CDR3aa: CASSLGPNPYNEQFF

v_gene: TRBV28
j_gene: TRBJ1-3
len: 16
d_gene: TRBD1
CDR3aa: CASSTGTGPSGNTIYF

v_gene: TRBV9
j_gene: TRBJ2-7
len: 15
d_gene: TRBD1
CDR3aa: CASSTGDRGPYEQYF

v_gene: TRBV4-3
j_gene: TRBJ2-7
len: 15
d_gene: NA
CDR3aa: CASSQERDPTYEQYF

v_gene: TRBV6-5
j_gene: TRBJ1-1
len: 15
d_gene: NA
CDR3aa: CASSFAGTRSSEAFF

v_gene: TRBV4-3
j_gene: TRBJ2-2
len: 18
d_gene: TRBD2
CDR3aa: CASSQEPRASGGFGELFF

v_gene: TRBV19
j_gene: TRBJ2-3
len: 12
d_gene: NA
CDR3aa: CASSRTTDTQYF

v_gene: TRBV9
j_gene: TRBJ1-1
len: 15
d_gene: NA
CDR3aa: CASSVWGRDLSEAFF

v_gene: TRBV7-2
j_gene: TRBJ2-3
len: 16
d_gene: NA
CDR3aa: CASSLFGRGSTDTQYF

v_gene: TRBV10-3
j_gene: TRBJ2-2
len: 15
d_gene: NA
CDR3aa: CAINSRGPDTGELFF

v_gene: TRBV4-2
j_gene: TRBJ2-2
len: 16
d_gene: NA
CDR3aa: CASSQGNRAISGELFF

v_gene: TRBV6-5
j_gene: TRBJ2-3
len: 14
d_gene: TRBD1
CDR3aa: CASRPQGAGDTQYF

v_gene: TRBV28
j_gene: TRBJ1-2
len: 12
d_gene: NA
CDR3aa: CASRYSNYGYTF

v_gene: TRBV5-1
j_gene: TRBJ2-5
len: 17
d_gene: TRBD2
CDR3aa: CASSATPSGGAQETQYF

v_gene: TRBV19
j_gene: TRBJ2-7
len: 13
d_gene: NA
CDR3aa: CASSAQVSYEQYF

v_gene: TRBV7-2
j_gene: TRBJ1-5
len: 14
d_gene: NA
CDR3aa: CASSFGGLGQPQHF

v_gene: TRBV4-3
j_gene: TRBJ2-5
len: 17
d_gene: NA
CDR3aa: CASSQDYSVQGGETQYF

v_gene: TRBV18
j_gene: TRBJ1-1
len: 15
d_gene: NA
CDR3aa: CASSPPQGEFAEAFF

v_gene: TRBV20-1
j_gene: TRBJ2-7
len: 11
d_gene: NA
CDR3aa: CSASPGNEQYF

v_gene: TRBV7-2
j_gene: TRBJ2-7
len: 12
d_gene: NA
CDR3aa: CASSPPASLIYF

v_gene: TRBV11-2
j_gene: TRBJ2-3
len: 12
d_gene: TRBD1
CDR3aa: CASSWDRDTQYF

v_gene: TRBV30
j_gene: TRBJ1-6
len: 13
d_gene: NA
CDR3aa: CAWASPGFSPLHF

v_gene: TRBV28
j_gene: TRBJ1-1
len: 14
d_gene: NA
CDR3aa: CASRYSGENTEAFF

v_gene: TRBV7-6
j_gene: TRBJ1-4
len: 15
d_gene: NA
CDR3aa: CASSLNSGINEKLFF

v_gene: TRBV19
j_gene: TRBJ1-4
len: 15
d_gene: TRBD1
CDR3aa: CASTQGTGGNEKLFF

v_gene: TRBV28
j_gene: TRBJ1-1
len: 16
d_gene: NA
CDR3aa: CASSPGVYSLNTEAFF